This TCR beta chain was sequenced in a study of spatial heterogeneity in lung cancer. Study-wide points: Tracking of tumor mutation counts was seen in expanded intratumoral alpha and beta TCR counts.

Documented time point: sample taken at primary tumor resection. Trimming left V 8 bases short and J 3 bases short, with 16 bases between. Per the germline V gene, CDR1 is SQVTM and CDR2 is ANQGSEA. The CDR3 is made up of 13 amino acids. TCRdb ran MiXCR on the 5' RACE reads and lists one entry per CDR3 protein. Of about 1,500 distinct CDR3 sequences in the sample, about 24% are singletons; the top ten hold roughly 8.8%. This clonotype is judged medium-sized. Its antigen is unidentified. Here the sequenced sample was lung tumor tissue, taken at surgery. The chain has TRBV29-1 and TRBJ2-5; the D gene could be TRBD1 or TRBD2 (5 bases each). The clonotype was recovered from a female donor with early-stage non-small cell lung cancer. The CDR3, as DNA: TGCAGCTCAGGCCGGGACGCAGAAGAGACCCAGTACTTC. It specifies CSSGRDAEETQYF.